The entry below describes one T cell receptor beta chain. This clonotype was seen ten or more times. What this receptor recognizes is not known. No base quality information exists; no much larger clone differs at one position. The record originates from a study of read filtering for tumor transcriptome and immune sequencing (dated by TCRdb to 2019 to 2021). As for the study more broadly: The cohort had roughly 18 male and roughly 14 female patients with a mean age of around 69 years, ranging from roughly 40 to 90. Under revised international staging, fewer than ten patients fell into R-ISS I, more than 15 into R-ISS II and about 7 into R-ISS III. Whole-transcriptome libraries were prepared with the TruSeq RNA Access Library Prep Kit after DNase treatment. TCR-region mapped reads per sample ranged from about 4.05 to 11 million with IR-seq versus only about 80 to 1,300 with RNA-seq. Using the same bone marrow samples, the study compared TCR repertoires obtained by targeted immune repertoire sequencing with those obtained by bulk whole-transcriptome sequencing. One of the main goals was to work out a read-filtering strategy for immune repertoire data, in particular whether clonotypes backed by only a single read should be removed. Results and caveats for the whole study, not just this receptor: The sorted CD138-negative fraction was a mixed bone marrow immune population, not purified T cells. Compared with RNA-seq, IR-seq captured clonotypes at much greater depth and more reliably, and a smaller IR-seq throughput was enough to identify most of the shared clonotypes. When single-read clonotypes were removed, the proportions of shared clonotypes in IR-seq and RNA-seq correlated more strongly. Single-read clonotypes made up roughly 80% of clonotypes but approximately 3.5% of total reads in IR-seq, and over 60% of clonotypes and roughly 45% of reads in RNA-seq.

TCR libraries were built from about 420 ng RNA with the Immunoverse kit, using molecular barcoded adaptors covering alpha/delta and beta/gamma chains. The same RNA used for transcriptome sequencing was used for TCR library preparation. TCR libraries were sequenced on an Illumina HiSeq 4000 with 2 x 150 cycles. As for how the authors treated the data: TCR reads were aligned to human V, D, J and C references and assembled into CDR3 clonotypes with MiXCR, including quality filtering and error correction. Clonotype counts and gene usage diversity were analyzed with the tcR package in R. For inspection of raw mapping reads, RNA-seq reads were mapped by STAR aligner version 2.5.3a onto GRCh37 of the human genome. To test how sequencing depth affects detected clonotypes, IR-seq fastq files were randomly downsampled with Seqtk 1.3. The public reads were run again by TCRdb, first through fastp at Q25 and then through MiXCR, and only productive beta chains were kept. Rows matching on CDR3 protein sequence are summarized as one entry with the most common DNA and genes. The V and J calls and clone size are TCRdb's, not the authors'. This sample holds approximately 40,000 distinct CDR3 sequences; less than 15% were observed only once. The top ten clonotypes cover less than 20% of the sample.

Each patient had bone marrow sampled at the time of active disease. Ficoll-Hypaque density gradient centrifugation was used to isolate the bone marrow mononuclear cells. To remove myeloma plasma cells, the cells were labeled with CD138 magnetic microbeads on a MACS separator, and CD138-negative cells were then collected by negative selection. Flow cytometry with CD138 antibodies on an Attune NxT was used to check how pure the isolated cells were. Total RNA was extracted using TRIzol reagent and was quantified on a NanoDrop spectrophotometer. Paired RNA-seq and IR-seq were performed on the CD138-negative bone marrow sample of each patient. The material sequenced was a population of CD138-negative cells sorted from bone marrow. Sample cell subset or site, as interpreted from the label and publication: bone marrow mononuclear cells depleted of CD138+ plasma/myeloma cells by negative magnetic selection. The sequence was obtained from a donor at least 40 years old with multiple myeloma.

The nucleotides read TGTGCCAGCAACCCAGGGACCTCTCCTGGACCCCTCCACTTT. It encodes CASNPGTSPGPLHF. Rearrangement joined TRBV12-3 or TRBV12-4 to TRBJ1-6; 5 matching bases give a weak D call of TRBD1. The CDR3 spans 14 residues, from the cysteine through the phenylalanine. Just CDR3 DNA is preserved here, 42 bases in frame from base 1. At the junction V is shortened by 7 bases and J by 12 bases, with 19 bases in between.